This TCR beta chain was profiled in a study of blood T cell repertoires in COVID-19. The wider study: Material from acute and convalescent COVID-19 was sourced from the United States, Italy and Spain.

A remark on this clone: Other DNA sequences from this sample encode an identical CDR3 as well.

The data were produced by immunoSEQ multiplex PCR, yet TCRdb's version contains in-frame clones alone and is incomplete. The profile shows 120,000 or so clones, roughly 82% of them singletons. CDR1 SEHNR and CDR2 FQNEAQ come from the germline V gene (reference sequence). This CDR3 has 15 residues. The junction had 9 bases not matched to a gene; V was cut back by 5 bases and J by 3 bases. The sample was peripheral blood. The receptor comes from a human donor in a cohort sampled during active COVID-19. V gene TRBV7-9 combines with J gene TRBJ2-7, with 8 nucleotides matching TRBD1. The CDR3 spells CASSPGQGVGYEQYF. As DNA, the CDR3 is TGTGCCAGCAGCCCAGGACAGGGCGTTGGCTACGAGCAGTACTTC.